This is a list of T cell receptor beta chains from one sample in a study of beta chain features in type 1 diabetes. Repertoires were generated with immunoSEQ multiplex PCR, while TCRdb's copy carries only in-frame clones and drops some. The data contain 680,000 or so clones, over 10% of them seen just once; the ten biggest clones take up 0.02% to 0.025%. Sequencing used naive CD4+ T cells from blood. The receptor set was obtained from a man in his late teens or twenties with type 1 diabetes. The CDR3 runs from the conserved cysteine through the conserved F or W. A D gene is named only where the DNA matches it firmly. Only some rows state a clone size, as once, few, many or a class for expanded clones.

TRBV5-1	-	few	TRBJ1-2	TGCGCCAGCAGCTTGAATAACTATGGCTACACCTTC	CASSLNNYGYTF
TRBV30	TRBD1	-	TRBJ1-5	TGTGCCTGGAGTGGAGACAGGGGAGGAGGTCAGCCCCAGCATTTT	CAWSGDRGGGQPQHF
TRBV9	-	few	TRBJ1-6	TGTGCCAGCAGCGTAAACGGGGCGCCCCTCCACTTT	CASSVNGAPLHF
TRBV6-5	-	once	TRBJ2-5	TGTGCCAGCAGTTACTCGAGTCAGCAGGAGACCCAGTACTTC	CASSYSSQQETQYF
TRBV15	-	-	TRBJ1-5	TGTGCCACCAGGCCCACGGGGGGCCTTCTTAGCAATCAGCCCCAGCATTTT	CATRPTGGLLSNQPQHF
TRBV10-3	-	-	TRBJ1-1	TGTGCCATCAGTGAGTCCCCCAGCACTGAAGCTTTCTTT	CAISESPSTEAFF
TRBV19	-	-	TRBJ2-3	TGTGCCAGTAGTATAGCAGCGGACACAGATACGCAGTATTTT	CASSIAADTDTQYF
TRBV15	TRBD2	-	TRBJ2-7	TGTGCCACCGCCCCGGAACTAGCGGGGGTCTACGAGCAGTACTTC	CATAPELAGVYEQYF
TRBV4-1	-	few	TRBJ2-1	TGCGCCAGCAGCCAAGACCAAGGGCCTCTAGGGGCAGGAGAGCAGTTCTTC	CASSQDQGPLGAGEQFF
TRBV28	-	-	TRBJ2-2	TGTGCCAGCAGGGATAGTTTTATGGCCGGGGAGCTGTTTTTT	CASRDSFMAGELFF
TRBV15	-	-	TRBJ1-4	TGTGCCACCAGCAGAGATGTGGGCGCTACTAATGAAAAACTGTTTTTT	CATSRDVGATNEKLFF
TRBV30	TRBD1	few	TRBJ2-3	TGTGCCTGGGAACGCGGTCCGGGACAGGCCACAGATACGCAGTATTTT	CAWERGPGQATDTQYF
TRBV28	-	few	TRBJ2-3	TGTGCCGGGGGCCGCGGATACACAGATACGCAGTATTTT	CAGGRGYTDTQYF
TRBV30	TRBD1	few	TRBJ1-1	TGTGCCTGGACCCGGGACAGGAACACTGAAGCTTTCTTT	CAWTRDRNTEAFF
TRBV2	TRBD1	few	TRBJ1-4	TGTGCCAGCAAGCGAGCAGGGGGCGCCGGTGAAAAACTGTTTTTT	CASKRAGGAGEKLFF
TRBV27	-	-	TRBJ2-1	TGTGCCAGCAGTTTTCGGAATGAGCAGTTCTTC	CASSFRNEQFF
TRBV19	-	few	TRBJ2-6	TGTGCCAGTAGTCAGACCAGCACCTCCAACGTCCTGACTTTC	CASSQTSTSNVLTF
TRBV27	-	-	TRBJ2-7	TGTGCCAGCAGTGTACGACCGTACTCCTACGAGCAGTACTTC	CASSVRPYSYEQYF
TRBV6-5	TRBD1	-	TRBJ2-1	TGTGCCAGCAGTTACCTCGGGACAGGAGACAATGAGCAGTTCTTC	CASSYLGTGDNEQFF
TRBV20-1	-	few	TRBJ2-3	TGCAGTGCTAGCGATTTAGATACGCAGTATTTT	CSASDLDTQYF
TRBV9	-	few	TRBJ1-2	TGTGCCAGCAGCGTAGGGGTAGGATATGGCTACACCTTC	CASSVGVGYGYTF
TRBV30	-	-	TRBJ1-1	TGTGCCTGGGCGGGACCGATTATCGCTGAAGCTTTCTTT	CAWAGPIIAEAFF
TRBV2	-	few	TRBJ2-3	TGTGCCAGCAGTGATATCATGACAGATACGCAGTATTTT	CASSDIMTDTQYF
TRBV27	-	-	TRBJ2-1	TGTGCCAGCAGTTTATCGAAACAGGGCTCGGAGAATGAGCAGTTCTTC	CASSLSKQGSENEQFF
TRBV7-9	-	-	TRBJ2-5	TGTGCCAGCAGCTTTTACCAGGGCCTGGGAGAGACCCAGTACTTC	CASSFYQGLGETQYF
TRBV15	-	few	TRBJ2-7	TGTGCCACCAGCACATATTACGAGCAGTACTTC	CATSTYYEQYF
TRBV9	TRBD1	-	TRBJ2-5	TGTGCCAGCAGCGTTCAGGGGGTAGAGACCCAGTACTTC	CASSVQGVETQYF
TRBV15	TRBD1	few	TRBJ1-1	TGTGCCACCAGCAGAGAGATGGCCCCAGGGGGAAAGAGGGCTTTCTTT	CATSREMAPGGKRAFF
TRBV10-3	TRBD1	-	TRBJ2-7	TGTGCCATCAGTGAGAGGGACAGCTCCTACGAGCAGTACTTC	CAISERDSSYEQYF
TRBV9	-	-	TRBJ2-1	TGTGCCAGCAGCGTGAGGAGCTCCTACAATGAGCAGTTCTTC	CASSVRSSYNEQFF
TRBV30	-	-	TRBJ1-2	TGTGCCTCGTCGGGGGTTGGCTATGGCTACACCTTC	CASSGVGYGYTF
TRBV2	-	-	TRBJ1-1	TGTGCCAGCAGTGAAAGGGTTATGAACACTGAAGCTTTCTTT	CASSERVMNTEAFF
TRBV30	-	-	TRBJ1-1	TGTGCCTGGAGTGTACATGGGCTTGAAGCTTTCTTT	CAWSVHGLEAFF
TRBV27	TRBD1	few	TRBJ2-1	TGTGCCAGCAAATTTACCGGGACAGGGTGGGATGAGCAGTTCTTC	CASKFTGTGWDEQFF
TRBV7-9	-	few	TRBJ1-5	TGTGCCAGCAGCTCGGAGGGTGATCAGCCCCAGCATTTT	CASSSEGDQPQHF
TRBV10-2	TRBD1	-	TRBJ1-2	TGCGCCAGCAGTGAGAGACAGGGCGAAGGCTACACCTTC	CASSERQGEGYTF
TRBV5-1	TRBD1	few	TRBJ1-1	TGCGCCAGCAGTCCCGGGACAGGGGCCCTTGAAGCTTTCTTT	CASSPGTGALEAFF
TRBV29-1	TRBD2	-	TRBJ2-1	TGCAGCGTTGCCCCGCGACTAGCGGGGGACAATGAGCAGTTCTTC	CSVAPRLAGDNEQFF
TRBV19	TRBD2	few	TRBJ2-1	TGTGCCAGTAGTACCCTGGCTAGCGGGGGGTACAATGAGCAGTTCTTC	CASSTLASGGYNEQFF
TRBV28	-	few	TRBJ2-5	TGTGCCAGCAAGGGCTATCAAGAGACCCAGTACTTC	CASKGYQETQYF
TRBV29-1	-	few	TRBJ2-3	TGCAGCGTTGCGGCCTGGAACTCCCCTAGCACAGATACGCAGTATTTT	CSVAAWNSPSTDTQYF
TRBV30	TRBD1	-	TRBJ2-3	TGTGCCTGGACTCAGGGGGCGTCAGATACGCAGTATTTT	CAWTQGASDTQYF
TRBV18	-	-	TRBJ1-1	TGTGCCAGCTCACCAGGACAGAACACTGAAGCTTTCTTT	CASSPGQNTEAFF
TRBV30	-	-	TRBJ1-4	TGTGCCTCCCTCATCAGGCGGGGAGAAAAACTGTTTTTT	CASLIRRGEKLFF
TRBV30	-	-	TRBJ2-5	TGTGCCTGGAGAGGAACAGGGTGGGAGACCCAGTACTTC	CAWRGTGWETQYF
TRBV6-5	-	few	TRBJ2-3	TGTGCCAGCAGGCGAGACCACACAGATACGCAGTATTTT	CASRRDHTDTQYF
TRBV5-1	-	few	TRBJ2-3	TGCGCCAGCAGCTTCGAAGGACCCTTAGATACGCAGTATTTT	CASSFEGPLDTQYF
TRBV7-2	-	once	TRBJ2-5	TGTGCCAGCAGCCTAACGAGGGGGGCAGAGACCCAGTACTTC	CASSLTRGAETQYF